Detailed here is one T cell receptor (beta chain). The isolated RNA, all of it, was reverse transcribed, so expressed TCRB transcripts were what got sequenced. Data came from immunoSEQ multiplex PCR; TCRdb stores just in-frame clones and leaves some out. This sample carries about 410,000 clones, approximately 15% of them seen once, and the ten largest clones take 0.03% to 0.04%. The record originates from a study of beta chain features in type 1 diabetes. Trimming shortened V by 3 bases and J by 4 bases, and 10 bases separated the two germline ends. The CDR3 runs to 13 residues. In germline, CDR1 is MDHEN, CDR2 SYDVKM.

Sequenced sample: naive CD4+ T cells from blood. The sequence came from a man between 25 and 39 years old in good health. This chain uses TRBV28 with TRBJ2-7; a possible D gene is TRBD1 (6 bases). The CDR3: CASSLTGVYEQYV. The CDR3 DNA sequence: TGTGCCAGCAGTTTGACAGGAGTGTACGAGCAGTACGTC.